This note documents a single TCR beta chain sequence. These data come from a study of cytomegalovirus exposure and HLA in healthy donors. With 60 Vbeta and 13 Jbeta primers, the PCR was carried out. Method: immunoSEQ multiplex PCR; TCRdb's copy keeps in-frame clones and lacks some. The profile shows 90,000 to 120,000 clones, around 62% of them singletons. The V and J ends lost 5 bases and 7 bases respectively, with 12 bases between them. CDR1 is SEHNR and CDR2 is FQNEAQ in the germline V gene (reference sequence). The CDR3 is 13 amino acids. This sequence originates from a man in his thirties or forties in good health and CMV-seropositive. The sample comprised PBMCs. The genes are TRBV7-9 and TRBJ1-5; D perhaps matches TRBD1 (5 bases). The CDR3 loop is CASSPGVEQPQHF. For the CDR3, the DNA is TGTGCCAGCAGCCCGGGGGTTGAACAGCCCCAGCATTTT.